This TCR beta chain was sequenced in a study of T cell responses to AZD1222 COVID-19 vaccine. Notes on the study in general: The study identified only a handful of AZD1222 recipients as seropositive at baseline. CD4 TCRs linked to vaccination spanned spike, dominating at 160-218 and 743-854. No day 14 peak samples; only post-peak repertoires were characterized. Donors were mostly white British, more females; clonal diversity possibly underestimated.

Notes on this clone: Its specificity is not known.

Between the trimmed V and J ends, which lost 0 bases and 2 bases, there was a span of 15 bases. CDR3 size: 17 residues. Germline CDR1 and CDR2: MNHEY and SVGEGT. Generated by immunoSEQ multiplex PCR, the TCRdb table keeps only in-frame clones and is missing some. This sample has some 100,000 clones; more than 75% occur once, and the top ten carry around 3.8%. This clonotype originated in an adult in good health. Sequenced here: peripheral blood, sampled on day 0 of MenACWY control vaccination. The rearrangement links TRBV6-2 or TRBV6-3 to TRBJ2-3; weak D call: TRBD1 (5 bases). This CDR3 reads CASSYSIGAWVTDTQYF. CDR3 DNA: TGTGCCAGCAGTTACTCGATTGGGGCGTGGGTCACAGATACGCAGTATTTT.